The 17 T cell receptor beta chains below come from one sample, sequenced in a study of cytomegalovirus exposure and HLA in healthy donors. Amplification used 60 Vbeta primers and 13 Jbeta primers. Here immunoSEQ multiplex PCR was the method, and the copy in TCRdb shows in-frame clones only, minus some. The sample records fewer than 150,000 clones, roughly 75% being singletons. The source material was PBMCs. The source is a man aged 40-55 years in good health and CMV-seropositive.

The chain recombines TRBV6-1 with TRBJ2-5; D might be TRBD2 (5 bases). The V gene lost 3 bases and the J gene lost 5 bases, with 16 bases spanning the gap. Germline CDR1 and CDR2: MNHNS and SASEGT. The length of the CDR3 is 15 residues. The CDR3 sequence: CASSDRGLGGETQYF. CDR3 nucleotide sequence: TGTGCCAGCAGTGACCGTGGACTGGGTGGGGAGACCCAGTACTTC.

Only a few counts were recorded for this clone. The rearrangement joins TRBV4-2 to TRBJ1-2; tentative D call: TRBD1 (5 bases). Germline V gives CDR1 LGHNA, CDR2 YNFKEQ. The CDR3 spans 16 residues. The germline V and J ends were trimmed by 4 bases and 0 bases, with 15 bases remaining between them. This CDR3 is CASSPSLGGTNYGYTF. DNA of the CDR3: TGTGCCAGCAGCCCCAGCCTGGGGGGTACTAACTATGGCTACACCTTC.

This clone has just one count. The chain recombines TRBV25-1 with TRBJ2-1; the match to TRBD2 covers 8 bases. Germline CDR1 reads MGHDK; CDR2 reads SYGVNS. Trimming took 6 bases from V and 8 from J; bases not matched to a gene: 6. There are 13 residues in the CDR3. CDR3 DNA sequence: TGTGCCAGCAGGGACAACGGGGGGGATGAGCAGTTCTTC. Translation: CASRDNGGDEQFF. Combining the CDR3 with reference TRBV25-1 and TRBJ2-1 gives the whole variable domain EADIYQTPRYLVIGTGKKITLECSQTMGHDKMYWYQQDPGMELHLIHYSYGVNSTEKGDLSSESTVSRIRTEHFPLTLESARPSHTSQYLCASRDNGGDEQFFGPGTRLTVL.

The chain recombines TRBV11-3 with TRBJ2-2; D might be TRBD1 (6 bases). This CDR3 contains 17 residues. Germline CDR1 and CDR2: SGHNT and YENEEA. V was shortened by 5 bases and J by 2 bases, with 18 bases between the two germline ends. The CDR3 protein is CASSPPGATKNTGELFF. CDR3 DNA: TGTGCCAGCAGCCCCCCAGGGGCGACAAAAAACACCGGGGAGCTGTTTTTT.

The chain couples TRBV5-4 to TRBJ1-6; TRBD1 agrees at 10 bases. J lost 10 bases, V lost 4 bases, and 5 bases had no gene match. The CDR3 sequence is 14 residues long. From germline, CDR1 is SGHNT and CDR2 YYREEE (reference sequence). Written as DNA, the CDR3 is TGTGCCAGCAGCCCAGGACAGGGGGGATCACCCCTCCACTTT. This encodes CASSPGQGGSPLHF.

V is TRBV7-6 and J is TRBJ2-7; TRBD1 agrees at 7 bases. Germline loops: CDR1 SGHVS, CDR2 FNYEAQ. The CDR3 spans 13 residues. V gave up 5 bases and J gave up 3 bases; unmatched junction bases: 4. CDR3 DNA: TGTGCCAGCAGCCCAGGACAGGACTACGAGCAGTACTTC. Its translation is CASSPGQDYEQYF. The variable domain in full, with the rest retrieved from reference TRBV7-6 and TRBJ2-7, is GAGVSQSPRYKVTKRGQDVALRCDPISGHVSLYWYRQALGQGPEFLTYFNYEAQQDKSGLPNDRFSAERPEGSISTLTIQRTEQRDSAMYRCASSPGQDYEQYFGPGTRLTVT.

The chain employs TRBV5-1 and TRBJ1-2; tentative D call: TRBD1 (6 bases). Looked up from germline, CDR1 is SGHRS and CDR2 is YFSETQ. V lost 4 bases to trimming and J lost 3 bases, with 7 bases between them. The CDR3 totals 12 residues. This chain's CDR3 is CASSPGDYGYTF. DNA of the CDR3: TGCGCCAGCAGCCCAGGGGACTATGGCTACACCTTC. Looking up the rest from reference TRBV5-1 and TRBJ1-2 gives the full variable domain: KAGVTQTPRYLIKTRGQQVTLSCSPISGHRSVSWYQQTPGQGLQFLFEYFSETQRNKGNFPGRFSGRQFSNSRSEMNVSTLELGDSALYLCASSPGDYGYTFGSGTRLTVV.

The CDR3 DNA is TGTGCCAGCAGTTACCAGGGGGCCTGGGGCTACACCTTC. This encodes CASSYQGAWGYTF. The chain recombines TRBV6-5 with TRBJ1-2; 8 bases match TRBD1. The J segment lost 8 bases and the V segment lost 2 bases, leaving 4 bases of the junction unmatched. The germline V gene encodes CDR1 MNHEY and CDR2 SVGAGI. The CDR3 is 13 amino acids.

The V gene is TRBV27, the J gene TRBJ2-1; the match to TRBD2 covers 9 bases. Trimming at V came to 8 bases and at J to 0 bases, leaving 17 bases not matched to a gene. From germline, CDR1 is MNHEY and CDR2 SMNVEV (reference sequence). This CDR3 comprises 19 residues. The DNA of the CDR3 is TGTGCCAGCTCTTTTGGGGCGTTAGCGGGGGTGAGCTCCTACAATGAGCAGTTCTTC. This sequence encodes CASSFGALAGVSSYNEQFF.

The genes are TRBV5-1 and TRBJ2-1, with TRBD2 matching 9 bases. The CDR3 runs 15 residues. Germline V gene data show CDR1 as SGHRS and CDR2 as YFSETQ. V shed 0 bases and J 6 bases; nucleotides not matched to a gene: 4. Written as DNA, the CDR3 is TGCGCCAGCAGCTTGGTTAGCGGGAGCACCAATGAGCAGTTCTTC. It yields the protein CASSLVSGSTNEQFF.

This chain links TRBV7-2 with TRBJ2-3; weak D call: TRBD2 (5 bases). The V gene's germline CDR1 is SGHTA and CDR2 FQGNSA. The V end was cut by 0 bases, the J end by 3 bases, with 16 bases between. This CDR3 comprises 17 residues. For the CDR3, the DNA is TGTGCCAGCAGCTTAGCAGTCGGGGTGTCCAGGACAGATACGCAGTATTTT. Translating gives CASSLAVGVSRTDTQYF.

This clone came up a few times. The gene calls are TRBV6-5 and TRBJ2-7; the D is unclear. The CDR3 is 12 amino acids. Germline-derived CDR1 and CDR2 are MNHEY and SVGAGI. The V end lost 4 bases, the J end lost 4 bases, and 8 bases lay between the germline ends. CDR3 nucleotides: TGTGCCAGCAGTTTGCACGGGTACGAGCAGTACTTC. Translated, it gives CASSLHGYEQYF.

The chain joins TRBV13 to TRBJ2-1, with unresolved D. The CDR3 totals 13 residues. The germline V and J ends were trimmed by 0 bases and 6 bases, with 6 bases remaining between them. Germline lookup yields CDR1 PRHDT and CDR2 FYEKMQ (reference sequence). CDR3: CASSLGSPNEQFF. CDR3 sequence (DNA): TGTGCCAGCAGCTTAGGCTCCCCCAATGAGCAGTTCTTC.

The V gene is TRBV5-6, the J gene TRBJ2-5; the match to TRBD1 covers 8 bases. The closer fit of TRBJ2-7 to the DNA end suggests the J call may be wrong. The germline V gene encodes CDR1 SGHDT and CDR2 YYEEEE. The CDR3 consists of 13 residues. CDR3 bases: TGTGCCAGCAGCTTTCAGGGGGCAAGCGAGCAGTACTTC. Amino acid sequence: CASSFQGASEQYF.

The chain employs TRBV29-1 and TRBJ1-1; possibly TRBD1 for D (6 bases). The V gene lost 3 bases and the J gene lost 5 bases, with 19 bases spanning the gap. CDR1 SQVTM and CDR2 ANQGSEA come from the germline V gene. The CDR3 loop spans 15 amino acids. CDR3 amino acids: CSVEGPPGAQTEAFF. As DNA, the CDR3 is TGCAGCGTTGAGGGTCCTCCAGGGGCACAGACTGAAGCTTTCTTT.

This sequence joins TRBV27 and TRBJ2-5; 13 bases match TRBD2. CDR3 length: 15 amino acids. J was trimmed by 4 bases and V by 5 bases; bases with no gene match: 4. CDR1 is MNHEY, CDR2 SMNVEV, per germline (reference sequence). The CDR3 sequence: CASSGTSGKGETQYF. Here the CDR3 DNA reads TGTGCCAGCAGTGGGACTAGCGGGAAAGGAGAGACCCAGTACTTC.

The chain links TRBV19 to TRBJ2-3, with TRBD1 identical over 10 bases. The V and J ends lost 10 bases and 0 bases, in that order; junction bases with no gene match: 7. There are 15 residues in the CDR3. In germline, CDR1 is LNHDA, CDR2 SQIVND (reference sequence). The CDR3 spells CATGTGVSSTDTQYF. CDR3 bases: TGTGCCACCGGGACAGGGGTCTCTAGCACAGATACGCAGTATTTT. The full variable domain, with the rest looked up from reference TRBV19 and TRBJ2-3, is DGGITQSPKYLFRKEGQNVTLSCEQNLNHDAMYWYRQDPGQGLRLIYYSQIVNDFQKGDIAEGYSVSREKKESFPLTVTSAQKNPTAFYLCATGTGVSSTDTQYFGPGTRLTVL.